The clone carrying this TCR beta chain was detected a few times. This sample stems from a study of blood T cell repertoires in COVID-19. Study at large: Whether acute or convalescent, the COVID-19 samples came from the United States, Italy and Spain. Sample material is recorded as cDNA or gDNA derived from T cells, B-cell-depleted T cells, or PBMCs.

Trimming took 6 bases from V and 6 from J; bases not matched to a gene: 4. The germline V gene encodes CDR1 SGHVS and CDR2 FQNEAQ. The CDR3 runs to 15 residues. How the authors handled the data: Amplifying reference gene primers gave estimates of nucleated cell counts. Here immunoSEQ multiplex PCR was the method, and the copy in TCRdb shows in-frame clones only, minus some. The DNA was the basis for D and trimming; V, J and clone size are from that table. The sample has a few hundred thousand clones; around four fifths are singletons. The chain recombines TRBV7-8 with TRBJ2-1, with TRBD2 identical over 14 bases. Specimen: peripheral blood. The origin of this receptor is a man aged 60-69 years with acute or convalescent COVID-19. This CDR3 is CASRQGTSGSNEQFF. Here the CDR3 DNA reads TGTGCCAGCAGACAAGGGACTAGCGGGAGCAATGAGCAGTTCTTC.